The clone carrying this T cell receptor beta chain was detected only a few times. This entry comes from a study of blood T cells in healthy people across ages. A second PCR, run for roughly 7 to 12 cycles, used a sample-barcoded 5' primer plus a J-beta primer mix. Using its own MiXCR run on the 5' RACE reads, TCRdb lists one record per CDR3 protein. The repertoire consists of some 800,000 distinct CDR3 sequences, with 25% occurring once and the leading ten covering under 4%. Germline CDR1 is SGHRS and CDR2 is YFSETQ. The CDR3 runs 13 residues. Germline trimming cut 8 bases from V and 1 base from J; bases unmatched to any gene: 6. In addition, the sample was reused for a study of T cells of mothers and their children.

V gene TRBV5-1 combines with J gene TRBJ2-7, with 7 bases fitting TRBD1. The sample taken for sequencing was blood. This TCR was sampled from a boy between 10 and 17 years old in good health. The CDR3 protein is CASTRTGSYEQYF. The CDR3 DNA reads TGCGCCAGTACTCGGACAGGTTCCTACGAGCAGTACTTC.